Below, 10 T cell receptor beta chains from the same sample are listed, as sequenced in a study of blood T cell repertoires in COVID-19. This table comes from immunoSEQ multiplex PCR, and its TCRdb copy is limited to in-frame clones, with some not included. In the table there are over 150,000 clones, around 85% of which are singletons. Sequenced input: PBMCs or T cells enriched from blood (not recorded which). The receptors were gathered from a man aged 35-49 years who had recovered from COVID-19.

The V and J genes are TRBV29-1 and TRBJ2-3; 10 bases align to TRBD2. The CDR3 sequence is 16 residues long. V lost 5 bases, J lost 3 bases, and 11 bases stayed unmatched. CDR1 and CDR2 from the germline V gene are SQVTM and ANQGSEA. The CDR3 DNA is TGCAGCGTTACTAGGGGCTCTAGCGGGGGAACAGATACGCAGTATTTT. Translation gives CSVTRGSSGGTDTQYF.

V usage is TRBV20-1 and J usage is TRBJ2-1; D is unclear. There are 10 residues in the CDR3. The germline V gene has CDR1 DFQATT and CDR2 SNEGSKA (reference sequence). Trimming took 5 bases from V and 4 from J, leaving 3 bases between them. The CDR3 here is CSAEYNEQFF. The CDR3 DNA follows: TGCAGTGCTGAGTACAATGAGCAGTTCTTC.

The chain uses TRBV18 and TRBJ1-1; D not certain. The germline V gene encodes CDR1 KGHSH and CDR2 LQKENI. The CDR3 loop spans 14 amino acids. V was clipped by 3 bases and J by 10 bases, with 18 bases between them. CDR3 coding DNA: TGTGCCAGCTCACCTTTACCCGCCCACGATAGAGCTTTCTTT. Protein product: CASSPLPAHDRAFF.

V gene TRBV5-1 combines with J gene TRBJ2-7, with 7 bases lining up with TRBD1. Germline CDR1 SGHRS, CDR2 YFSETQ. Trimming removed 4 bases from V and 2 bases from J; junction bases left unmatched: 12. The CDR3 has 16 amino acids. This CDR3 is CASSPTGENPAYEQYF. The DNA for the CDR3 is TGCGCCAGCAGCCCCACAGGGGAAAATCCAGCCTACGAGCAGTACTTC.

This chain connects TRBV14 to TRBJ2-5; D is undetermined. This CDR3 is built from 12 residues. From germline, CDR1 is SGHDN and CDR2 FVKESK. V dropped 0 bases and J dropped 7 bases, with 6 bases sitting between them. The DNA for the CDR3 is TGTGCCAGCAGCCAAGATCCCAGGACCCAGTACTTC. Residues: CASSQDPRTQYF.

The rearrangement uses TRBV19 and TRBJ1-1; TRBD1 matches at 10 bases. Germline loops: CDR1 LNHDA, CDR2 SQIVND (reference sequence). There are 17 residues in the CDR3. The V gene end was trimmed by 5 bases and the J gene end by 2 bases; junction bases not matched to a gene: 11. CDR3 region: CASSPAGTGVANTEAFF. The CDR3 bases are TGTGCCAGTAGTCCTGCCGGGACAGGGGTGGCCAACACTGAAGCTTTCTTT.

The chain employs TRBV10-3 and TRBJ1-4, with 7 bases lining up with TRBD1. Germline loops: CDR1 ENHRY, CDR2 SYGVKD. This CDR3 is built from 14 residues. The J segment lost 5 bases and the V segment lost 6 bases, leaving 6 bases of the junction unmatched. The CDR3 sequence is CAISPGTANEKLFF. CDR3 sequence (DNA): TGTGCCATCAGCCCCGGGACAGCAAATGAAAAACTGTTTTTT.

Worth noting for this clone: Additional DNA sequences in this sample encode the identical CDR3. The chain combines TRBV5-1 with TRBJ1-4; D is unresolved. The V gene's germline CDR1 is SGHRS and CDR2 YFSETQ. The V and J ends lost 0 bases and 2 bases respectively, with 2 bases between them. This CDR3 is 13 amino acids long. CDR3 sequence: CASSLATNEKLFF. The CDR3 bases are TGCGCCAGCAGCTTGGCTACTAATGAAAAACTGTTTTTT.

In the case of this clone: At the DNA level, this CDR3 is encoded by other sequences in the same sample as well. The genes are TRBV9 and TRBJ1-5; the D gene is possibly TRBD1 (5 bases). This CDR3 has 14 residues. The germline V gene has CDR1 SGDLS and CDR2 YYNGEE. With 0 bases removed from V and 7 bases from J, the gap between germline ends came to 11 bases. In nucleotides, the CDR3 is TGTGCCAGCAGCGTAGGTGGGGGAGGACAGCCCCAGCATTTT. This encodes CASSVGGGGQPQHF.

The chain couples TRBV6-5 to TRBJ2-1; maybe TRBD1 (5 bases). Trimming pared 7 bases from V and 10 bases from J, leaving 17 bases between. The germline CDR1 and CDR2 sequences are MNHEY and SVGAGI. The CDR3 spans 13 residues. The CDR3 nucleotides read TGTGCCAGCACCAAGTTAGGGCGACAGGAGCAGTTCTTC. Its translation is CASTKLGRQEQFF.